This T cell receptor (beta chain) was found in a study of blood T cell repertoires in COVID-19. Libraries were prepared by immunoSEQ multiplex PCR; TCRdb keeps only in-frame clonotypes and omits some of them. The table includes 340,000 or so clones, 65% to 90% detected once. The V gene's germline CDR1 is KGHDR and CDR2 SFDVKD. The CDR3 sequence is 16 residues long. V was clipped by 9 bases and J by 4 bases; unmatched bases: 6. What was sequenced was PBMCs or T cells enriched from blood (not recorded which). The chain employs TRBV24-1 and TRBJ2-1; 15 nucleotides align to TRBD2. This TCR was sampled from a woman in her 40s with acute COVID-19. The CDR3 loop reads CATGLAGGYKYNEQFF. The CDR3 DNA sequence: TGTGCCACCGGACTAGCGGGGGGGTATAAATACAATGAGCAGTTCTTC.